These T cell receptor beta chains were read from a single sample in a study of T cells in Graves' hyperthyroidism and ophthalmopathy. TCRdb re-analysed the multiplex PCR reads in MiXCR, keeping a single row per CDR3 protein. This table has some 400,000 distinct CDR3 sequences, 11% to 15% appearing once. The sample consisted of blood. These receptors all come from a woman aged 60 to 75 with Graves' hyperthyroidism. Each CDR3 is given with its conserved first and last residue. Each record gives: J gene, D gene, clone size, CDR3 length, V gene, CDR3 DNA, CDR3 protein. The D gene is left open where the match is weak. Part of the rows lack a size; the others show once, few, many or a class for expanded clones.

j_call: TRBJ2-1
d_call: NA
clone_size: many
cdr3_length: 11
v_call: TRBV6-1
cdr3_nt: TGTGCCAGCAGACAGTACAATGAGCAGTTCTTC
cdr3_aa: CASRQYNEQFF

j_call: TRBJ2-7
d_call: NA
clone_size: NA
cdr3_length: 12
v_call: TRBV3-1
cdr3_nt: TGTGCCAGCAGCCAAGAAGACCTCGAGCAGTACTTC
cdr3_aa: CASSQEDLEQYF

j_call: TRBJ2-1
d_call: TRBD2
clone_size: many
cdr3_length: 14
v_call: TRBV11-2
cdr3_nt: TGTGCCGGGGGGGGGACTAGCGGGAGCAATGAGCAGTTCTTC
cdr3_aa: CAGGGTSGSNEQFF

j_call: TRBJ1-3
d_call: TRBD1
clone_size: NA
cdr3_length: 16
v_call: TRBV19
cdr3_nt: TGTGCCAGTTCCTCGACAGGGCTAACCGCTGGAAACACCATATATTTT
cdr3_aa: CASSSTGLTAGNTIYF

j_call: TRBJ1-5
d_call: NA
clone_size: many
cdr3_length: 14
v_call: TRBV12-3/TRBV12-4
cdr3_nt: TGTGCCAGCAGTTTGCGGGGGATGAATCAGCCCCAGCATTTT
cdr3_aa: CASSLRGMNQPQHF

j_call: TRBJ2-5
d_call: NA
clone_size: few
cdr3_length: 13
v_call: TRBV20-1
cdr3_nt: TGCAGTGCTAGTAGACCCGCCGGGGAGACCCAGTACTTC
cdr3_aa: CSASRPAGETQYF

j_call: TRBJ1-4
d_call: NA
clone_size: few
cdr3_length: 16
v_call: TRBV20-1
cdr3_nt: TGCAGTGCCCGAGATGATGGGGGGACGGAAGATGAAAAACTGTTTTTT
cdr3_aa: CSARDDGGTEDEKLFF

j_call: TRBJ1-3
d_call: TRBD1
clone_size: many
cdr3_length: 15
v_call: TRBV12-3/TRBV12-4
cdr3_nt: TGTGCCAGCAGTCGGACAGGGAGCTCTGGAAACACCATATATTTT
cdr3_aa: CASSRTGSSGNTIYF

j_call: TRBJ2-1
d_call: TRBD2
clone_size: many
cdr3_length: 17
v_call: TRBV19
cdr3_nt: TGTGCCAGTAGTATAGAGGGAAGGGCGGGAGCCTACAATGAGCAGTTCTTC
cdr3_aa: CASSIEGRAGAYNEQFF

j_call: TRBJ1-1
d_call: NA
clone_size: few
cdr3_length: 15
v_call: TRBV19
cdr3_nt: TGTGCCAGTAGTATATACGTGACAGCGAACACTGAAGCTTTCTTT
cdr3_aa: CASSIYVTANTEAFF

j_call: TRBJ1-3
d_call: NA
clone_size: many
cdr3_length: 12
v_call: TRBV7-8
cdr3_nt: TGTGCCAGCAGCTTTGGAGAAAACACCATATATTTT
cdr3_aa: CASSFGENTIYF

j_call: TRBJ1-5
d_call: NA
clone_size: NA
cdr3_length: 13
v_call: TRBV10-2
cdr3_nt: TGCGCCAGTTCTTTGAGGGAATATCAGCCCCAGCATTTT
cdr3_aa: CASSLREYQPQHF

j_call: TRBJ2-5
d_call: NA
clone_size: many
cdr3_length: 13
v_call: TRBV3-1
cdr3_nt: TGTGCCAGCAGCCAACAAAGGGGAGAGACCCAGTACTTC
cdr3_aa: CASSQQRGETQYF

j_call: TRBJ2-5
d_call: TRBD1
clone_size: NA
cdr3_length: 14
v_call: TRBV10-3
cdr3_nt: TGTGCCATCAGTGAGAAGGACAGGGATGAGACCCAGTACTTC
cdr3_aa: CAISEKDRDETQYF

j_call: TRBJ2-1
d_call: NA
clone_size: few
cdr3_length: 15
v_call: TRBV4-1
cdr3_nt: TGCGCCAGCAGCAGGGGGGCGATCTGGTCGGATGAGCAGTTCTTC
cdr3_aa: CASSRGAIWSDEQFF

j_call: TRBJ2-7
d_call: TRBD1
clone_size: many
cdr3_length: 14
v_call: TRBV20-1
cdr3_nt: TGCAGTGCACCTATCCCGGGACAGGGCGACGAGCAGTACTTC
cdr3_aa: CSAPIPGQGDEQYF